This entry lists 7 T cell receptor beta chains sequenced from one sample in a study of blood T cell repertoires in COVID-19. Here immunoSEQ multiplex PCR was the method, and the copy in TCRdb shows in-frame clones only, minus some. The table includes 250,000 to 350,000 clones, approximately 85% detected once. The sample taken for sequencing was peripheral blood. These receptors were obtained from a human donor with COVID-19, enrolled during active disease. The donor label of this sample is uncertain.

The CDR3 coding sequence is TGTGCCAGCAGTTGGGGGGGCGTGGGCAGGGGGCGAGGCTACACCTTC. Its protein product is CASSWGGVGRGRGYTF. This rearrangement joins TRBV27 to TRBJ1-2; 8 bases align to TRBD1. V gave up 4 bases and J gave up 8 bases; unmatched junction bases: 15. The CDR3 has 16 residues. Germline V CDR1 and CDR2: MNHEY, SMNVEV (reference sequence).

V and J are TRBV27 and TRBJ2-5, with a possible D match to TRBD1 (6 bases). Per germline, CDR1 MNHEY and CDR2 SMNVEV (reference sequence). The CDR3 sequence is 15 residues long. V was clipped by 3 bases and J by 1 base, with 12 bases between them. The CDR3 nucleotides read TGTGCCAGCAGTTTCGCCGGACAGTCCCAAGAGACCCAGTACTTC. Protein product: CASSFAGQSQETQYF.

A remark on this clone: One end of the junction is discordant with germline, which a read error may explain. This chain uses TRBV6-1 with TRBJ1-6; 9 nucleotides align to TRBD1. CDR1 and CDR2 from the germline V gene are MNHNS and SASEGT. The CDR3 runs 14 residues. The chain's CDR3 is CASGEDRGPTPLHF. The CDR3, as DNA: TGTGCCAGCGGTGAGGACAGGGGACCAACACCCCTCCACTTT.

The chain combines TRBV11-2 with TRBJ2-2; the D gene is possibly TRBD1 (6 bases). The CDR3 is 16 amino acids. Germline CDR1 SGHAT, CDR2 FQNNGV. V lost 5 bases and J lost 1, with 14 bases in between. The CDR3 DNA sequence: TGTGCCAGCAGCCTAGCCCGGACAGTGAACACCGGGGAGCTGTTTTTT. It encodes CASSLARTVNTGELFF.

V is TRBV3-1 (or the pseudogene TRBV3-2) and J is TRBJ2-1, with 13 bases identical to TRBD2. From germline, CDR1 is LGHDT and CDR2 YNNKEL (reference sequence). The V segment lost 3 bases and the J segment 6 bases; nucleotides outside the gene matches: 11. The CDR3 contains 18 residues. The CDR3 is CASSQGIGLAGACNEQFF. The CDR3 nucleotides read TGTGCCAGCAGCCAGGGTATCGGACTAGCGGGAGCCTGCAATGAGCAGTTCTTC.

This clone was seen just once. The rearrangement uses TRBV20-1 and TRBJ2-7, with 8 bases aligning to TRBD2. V gave up 8 bases and J gave up 1 base; unmatched junction bases: 1. CDR1 and CDR2 from the germline V gene are DFQATT and SNEGSKA (reference sequence). This CDR3 has 11 residues. The CDR3 bases are TGCAGTCCGGGGGGGTCCTACGAGCAGTACTTC. Protein sequence: CSPGGSYEQYF.

V is TRBV7-8 and J is TRBJ1-1; D uncertain. This CDR3 contains 14 residues. The germline CDR1 and CDR2 sequences are SGHVS and FQNEAQ. Trimming stripped 10 bases from V and 4 bases from J, with 19 bases between. In nucleotides, the CDR3 is TGTGCCAACCAGCGCCTCGTCCCGGGCACTGAAGCTTTCTTT. Protein sequence: CANQRLVPGTEAFF.